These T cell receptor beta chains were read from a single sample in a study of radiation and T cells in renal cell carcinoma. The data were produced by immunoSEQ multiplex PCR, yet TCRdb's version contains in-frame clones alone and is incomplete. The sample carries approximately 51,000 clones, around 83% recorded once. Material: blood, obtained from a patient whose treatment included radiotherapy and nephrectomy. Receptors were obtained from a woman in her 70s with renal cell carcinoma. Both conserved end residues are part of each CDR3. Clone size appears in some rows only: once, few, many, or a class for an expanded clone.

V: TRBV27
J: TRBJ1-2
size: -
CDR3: CASSFRSHYGYTF

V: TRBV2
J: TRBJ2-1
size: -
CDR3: CASSWGAREGYNEQFF

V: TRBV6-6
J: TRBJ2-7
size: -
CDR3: CASSASSREQYF

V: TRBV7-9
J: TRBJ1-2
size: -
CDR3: CASSFQAGANYGYTF

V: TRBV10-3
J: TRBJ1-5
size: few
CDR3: CAISGSKPQHF

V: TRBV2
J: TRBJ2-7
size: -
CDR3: CASLTGQGARYEQYF

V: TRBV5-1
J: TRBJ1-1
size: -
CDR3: CASSPEGGFNTEAFF

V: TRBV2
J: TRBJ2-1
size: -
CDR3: CASSEVTSGYYWEQFF

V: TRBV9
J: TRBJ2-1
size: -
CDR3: CASSVASPSGGYNEQFF

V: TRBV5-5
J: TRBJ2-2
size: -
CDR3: CASSLGPTGNTGELFF

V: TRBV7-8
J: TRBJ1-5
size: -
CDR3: CASSLDGGLSNQPQHF

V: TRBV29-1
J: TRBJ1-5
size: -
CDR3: CSVMTVDGNQPQHF

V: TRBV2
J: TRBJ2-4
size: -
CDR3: CASTQGARNIQYF

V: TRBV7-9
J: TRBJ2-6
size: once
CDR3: CASPPMASGANVLTF

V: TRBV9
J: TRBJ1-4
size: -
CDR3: CASSSQATNEKLFF

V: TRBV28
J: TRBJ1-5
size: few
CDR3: CASRPIGTGINQPQHF

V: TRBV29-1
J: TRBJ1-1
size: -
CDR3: CSVVRPDVPEAFF

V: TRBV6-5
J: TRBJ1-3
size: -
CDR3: CASSRGIGNTIYF

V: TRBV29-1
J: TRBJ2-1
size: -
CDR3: CSVDGSGLDLNEQFF

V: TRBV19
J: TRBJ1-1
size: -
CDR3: CASSISGNTEAFF

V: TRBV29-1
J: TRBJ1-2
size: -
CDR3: CSFLVGDNYGYTF

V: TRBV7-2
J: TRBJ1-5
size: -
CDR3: CASSPGQVDQPQHF

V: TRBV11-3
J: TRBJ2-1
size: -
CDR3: CASSWGGQENEQFF

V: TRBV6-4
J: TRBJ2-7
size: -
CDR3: CASSEGLAGGNEQYF

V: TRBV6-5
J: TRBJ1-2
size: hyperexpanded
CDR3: CASSKKTGASYGYTF

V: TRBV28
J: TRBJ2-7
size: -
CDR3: CASSPSGPYEQYF

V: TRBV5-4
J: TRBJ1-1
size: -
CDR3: CASTLPGDMNTEAFF

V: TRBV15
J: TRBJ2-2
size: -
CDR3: CATSAKRGTGELFF

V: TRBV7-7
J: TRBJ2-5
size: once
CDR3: CASSFGGGETQYF

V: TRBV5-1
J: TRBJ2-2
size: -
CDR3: CASSRPPANTGELFF

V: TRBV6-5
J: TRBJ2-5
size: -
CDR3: CASSAGGTQYF

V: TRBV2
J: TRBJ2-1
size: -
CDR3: CASTPTGTYNEQFF

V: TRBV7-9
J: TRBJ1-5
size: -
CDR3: CASSLAGQGYKPQHF

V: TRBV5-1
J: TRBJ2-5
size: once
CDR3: CASSSGQQEETQYF

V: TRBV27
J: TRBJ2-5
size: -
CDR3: CASSPPGLAGETQYF

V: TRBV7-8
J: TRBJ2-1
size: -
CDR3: CASSLYRTSMNEQFF

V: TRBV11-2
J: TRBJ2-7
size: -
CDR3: CASRQPGSSYEQYF

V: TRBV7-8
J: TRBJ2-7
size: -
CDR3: CASSFGSLNYEQYF

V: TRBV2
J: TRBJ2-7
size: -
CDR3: CASSEARQAEGYEQYF

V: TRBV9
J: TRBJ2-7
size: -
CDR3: CASSVVYGDEQYF

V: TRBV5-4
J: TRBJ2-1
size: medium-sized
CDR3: CASSLWGSAHNEQFF

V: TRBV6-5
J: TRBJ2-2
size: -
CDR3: CASRRQQNTGELFF

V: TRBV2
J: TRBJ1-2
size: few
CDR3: CASRSQGTYGYTF

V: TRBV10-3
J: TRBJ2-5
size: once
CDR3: CAISVLAGFETQYF

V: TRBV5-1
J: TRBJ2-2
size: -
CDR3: CASSLRTANTGELFF